This TCR beta chain was found in a study of graft-versus-host responses after intestinal transplantation. In the study overall: As for transplant type, recipients had multivisceral, liver-intestinal, or isolated intestinal grafts. All recipients got anti-thymocyte globulin induction, then tacrolimus and steroids for about three years. Study-wide points: Recipient marrow held GvH clones, some first seen in ileum or blood.

Looked up from germline, CDR1 is SGDLS and CDR2 is YYNGEE. The CDR3 consists of 16 residues. Trimming removed 0 bases from V and 5 bases from J; junction bases left unmatched: 5. Some clones are missing from TCRdb's copy, which holds only in-frame ones; the method was immunoSEQ multiplex PCR. The top ten clones hold around 5.1% of a sample with tens of thousands of clones, about 90% of them seen once. In regard to this clone: Its antigen is not known.

Sequenced here: PBMCs, sampled 650 to 670 days after intestinal transplant. The sequence derives from a human patient who received an intestinal transplant, so some T cells may come from the graft donor. The V and J genes are TRBV9 and TRBJ2-3; 11 nucleotides line up with TRBD2. The CDR3 region has the DNA TGTGCCAGCAGCGTAGCTTCGCTAGCGGGGGGAGATACGCAGTATTTT. It encodes CASSVASLAGGDTQYF. The full variable domain, rest sourced from reference TRBV9 and TRBJ2-3, is DSGVTQTPKHLITATGQRVTLRCSPRSGDLSVYWYQQSLDQGLQFLIQYYNGEERAKGNILERFSAQQFPDLHSELNLSSLELGDSALYFCASSVASLAGGDTQYFGPGTRLTVL.